The 30 T cell receptor beta chains below were found in one sample sequenced in a study of T cell responses to AZD1222 COVID-19 vaccine. Generated by immunoSEQ multiplex PCR, the TCRdb table keeps only in-frame clones and is missing some. The repertoire has around 150,000 clones, around 88% of them found once; the top ten carry approximately 2.1%. The source was peripheral blood, collected on day 0 of AZD1222 vaccination. The receptors were sampled from an adult in good health.

V and J are TRBV27 and TRBJ1-2, with 8 bases that match TRBD1. The CDR3 is 15 residues long. Per the germline V gene, CDR1 is MNHEY and CDR2 is SMNVEV (reference sequence). J was trimmed by 2 bases and V by 5 bases; bases with no gene match: 7. The CDR3: CASSPMGQANYGYTF. For the CDR3, the DNA is TGTGCCAGCAGTCCGATGGGACAGGCAAACTATGGCTACACCTTC.

This clone was seen a handful of times. CDR3 sequence: CASSLPRDSSNNEQFF. The CDR3, as DNA: TGCGCCAGCAGCTTGCCACGGGACAGTTCGAACAATGAGCAGTTCTTC. This chain links TRBV5-1 with TRBJ2-1; 7 nucleotides match TRBD1. Germline CDR1 and CDR2: SGHRS and YFSETQ. J gave up 5 bases and V 1 base, and 9 bases lay outside the gene matches. This CDR3 region has 16 residues.

V gene TRBV2 combines with J gene TRBJ2-3; D uncertain. The germline CDR1 and CDR2 sequences are SNHLY and FYNNEI. CDR3 size: 13 residues. Trimming stripped 8 bases from V and 2 bases from J, with 11 bases between. The CDR3 sequence: CASSPWPTDTQYF. CDR3 coding DNA: TGTGCCAGCTCGCCCTGGCCCACAGATACGCAGTATTTT.

This sequence joins TRBV27 and TRBJ1-2; no clear D. CDR3 length: 15 residues. V was trimmed by 4 bases and J by 7 bases, leaving 19 bases between them. The germline V gene has CDR1 MNHEY and CDR2 SMNVEV (reference sequence). The DNA for the CDR3 is TGTGCCAGCAGTTCCCGCCAGACAAGGGTTGGTGGCTACACCTTC. Its protein is CASSSRQTRVGGYTF.

This chain uses TRBV7-2 with TRBJ1-2; D is undetermined. CDR3 length: 13 amino acids. CDR1 and CDR2 from the germline V gene are SGHTA and FQGNSA. Trimming left V 5 bases short and J 5 bases short, with 12 bases between. DNA for the CDR3: TGTGCCAGCAGCCCCCAACCTATTTATGGCTACACCTTC. Its protein product is CASSPQPIYGYTF.

Here the CDR3 reads CSAPFYGYTF. The CDR3 region has the DNA TGCAGTGCTCCATTCTATGGCTACACCTTC. The chain couples TRBV20-1 to TRBJ1-2; D is unresolved. The CDR3 is 10 residues long. The germline V and J ends were trimmed by 5 bases and 4 bases, with 5 bases remaining between them. CDR1 is DFQATT, CDR2 SNEGSKA, per germline (reference sequence).

This clone was detected only once. The V call is TRBV5-4, the J call TRBJ2-3, with D tentatively TRBD2 (5 bases). V was clipped by 4 bases and J by 2 bases, with 11 bases between them. Germline V gives CDR1 SGHNT, CDR2 YYREEE (reference sequence). This CDR3 spans 14 amino acids. CDR3 protein: CASSTTRVTDTQYF. The CDR3 bases are TGTGCCAGCAGCACCACTAGGGTCACAGATACGCAGTATTTT.

This clone showed up just once. The V gene is TRBV11-2, the J gene TRBJ2-1; 8 positions match TRBD1. V lost 5 bases to trimming and J lost 12 bases; unmatched junction nucleotides: 12. Germline CDR1 reads SGHAT; CDR2 reads FQNNGV. This CDR3 has 14 residues. Here the CDR3 reads CASSPVQGDRAQFF. The CDR3 DNA is TGTGCCAGCAGCCCTGTACAGGGGGACCGGGCGCAGTTCTTC.

The sample holds one count of this clone. Additional DNA sequences in this sample encode the identical CDR3. The rearrangement uses TRBV12-3 or TRBV12-4 and TRBJ2-7; D not certain. V lost 3 bases to trimming and J lost 6 bases, with 6 bases between them. This CDR3 region has 11 residues. CDR3 loop: CASSFLGEQYF. CDR3 sequence (DNA): TGTGCCAGCAGTTTCTTGGGCGAGCAGTACTTC.

The V call is TRBV28, the J call TRBJ1-2; D is undetermined. The V end was cut by 2 bases, the J end by 4 bases, with 8 bases between. This CDR3 is built from 13 residues. CDR1 is MDHEN and CDR2 is SYDVKM in the germline V gene. CDR3 nucleotides: TGTGCCAGCAGTTTAGAAGCTACCTATGGCTACACCTTC. Its translation is CASSLEATYGYTF.

The chain is built from TRBV30 and TRBJ1-5; D is possibly TRBD1 (5 bases). This CDR3 comprises 13 residues. CDR1 and CDR2 (germline): GTSNPN, SVGIG (reference sequence). Trimming left V 2 bases short and J 5 bases short, with 10 bases between. The CDR3 nucleotides are TGTGCCTGGAGTACCCAGGGTCATCAGCCCCAGCATTTT. Amino acids: CAWSTQGHQPQHF.

The chain has TRBV10-3 and TRBJ2-4, with D unclear. V lost 8 bases, J lost 0 bases, and 8 bases lay in between. The CDR3 contains 13 residues. Germline-derived CDR1 and CDR2 are ENHRY and SYGVKD. The CDR3 coding sequence is TGTGCCATCTCAATGGCAGCCAAAAACATTCAGTACTTC. Its protein is CAISMAAKNIQYF.

The chain carries TRBV7-9 and TRBJ2-3, with D perhaps matching TRBD1 (6 bases). Germline V gene sequence: CDR1 SEHNR, CDR2 FQNEAQ (reference sequence). The ends were cut back, 1 base at V and 6 bases at J, with 11 bases in the middle. The CDR3 has 14 amino acids. CDR3 sequence (DNA): TGTGCCAGCAGCTTAGATGGGGGCCCTGATACGCAGTATTTT. Amino acids: CASSLDGGPDTQYF.

The chain links TRBV18 to TRBJ2-4; a weak D match, TRBD1 (6 bases). V lost 4 bases to trimming and J lost 3 bases, with 22 bases between them. CDR3 length: 18 amino acids. Germline CDR1 reads KGHSH; CDR2 reads LQKENI. Written as DNA, the CDR3 is TGTGCCAGCTCACGGAAACAGGGAATGGGGCTAGACAAAAACATTCAGTACTTC. It yields the protein CASSRKQGMGLDKNIQYF. Full variable domain (rest looked up from reference TRBV18 and TRBJ2-4): NAGVMQNPRHLVRRRGQEARLRCSPMKGHSHVYWYRQLPEEGLKFMVYLQKENIIDESGMPKERFSAEFPKEGPSILRIQQVVRGDSAAYFCASSRKQGMGLDKNIQYFGAGTRLSVL.

The chain has TRBV7-8 and TRBJ1-1; TRBD1 might be the D (5 bases). The CDR3 covers 15 residues. Germline loops: CDR1 SGHVS, CDR2 FQNEAQ. The V end lost 2 bases, the J end lost 3 bases, and 13 bases lay between the germline ends. This CDR3 reads CASSLLQGSYTEAFF. In DNA form, the CDR3 reads TGTGCCAGCAGCTTACTGCAGGGTAGTTACACTGAAGCTTTCTTT.

The gene calls are TRBV6-4 and TRBJ2-7; tentative D call: TRBD1 (6 bases). The V end lost 9 bases, the J end lost 3 bases, and 15 bases lay between the germline ends. This CDR3 comprises 13 residues. CDR1 and CDR2 from the germline V gene are MRHNA and SNTAGT. The CDR3 here is CARFTGLLYEQYF. For the CDR3, the DNA is TGTGCCAGATTTACAGGGCTCCTCTACGAGCAGTACTTC.

The chain couples TRBV6-5 to TRBJ1-4; D not certain. V was trimmed by 6 bases and J by 8 bases, leaving 19 bases between them. CDR1 MNHEY and CDR2 SVGAGI come from the germline V gene. The CDR3 covers 15 residues. The CDR3: CASRTSPPREEKLFF. CDR3 DNA: TGTGCCAGCAGAACATCGCCTCCTCGGGAGGAAAAACTGTTTTTT.

The rearrangement links TRBV2 to TRBJ1-1; no clear D gene. V lost 7 bases to trimming and J lost 6 bases, with 12 bases between them. Per the germline V gene, CDR1 is SNHLY and CDR2 is FYNNEI. CDR3 length equals 12 residues. CDR3 sequence (DNA): TGTGCCAGCAAGCTGAACCCTTCTGAAGCTTTCTTT. This sequence encodes CASKLNPSEAFF.

The table lists this clone with a few counts. This chain uses TRBV10-3 with TRBJ1-5; no clear D. Between the trimmed V and J ends, which lost 0 bases and 0 bases, there was a span of 6 bases. The CDR3 totals 15 residues. The V gene's germline CDR1 is ENHRY and CDR2 SYGVKD. For the CDR3, the DNA is TGTGCCATCAGTGAGTCCGGGGATAGCAATCAGCCCCAGCATTTT. As protein: CAISESGDSNQPQHF.

The chain couples TRBV7-9 to TRBJ2-2, with D possibly TRBD2 on 6 matching bases. CDR1 SEHNR and CDR2 FQNEAQ come from the germline V gene (reference sequence). V lost 8 bases to trimming and J lost 5 bases, with 15 bases between them. The CDR3 has 14 amino acids. This CDR3 is CASFGSYLTGELFF. Written as DNA, the CDR3 is TGTGCCAGCTTCGGGAGTTACCTAACCGGGGAGCTGTTTTTT.

The rearrangement uses TRBV6-5 and TRBJ1-2; D is unresolved. The CDR3 is 13 amino acids. Germline CDR1 is MNHEY and CDR2 is SVGAGI. V lost 6 bases and J lost 4, with 12 bases in between. CDR3 sequence reads: CASRGGRIYGYTF. In DNA, the CDR3 is TGTGCCAGCAGGGGCGGCCGGATCTATGGCTACACCTTC.

V is TRBV6-5 and J is TRBJ1-2, with D tentatively TRBD1 (6 bases). Trimming stripped 1 base from V and 8 bases from J, with 14 bases between. The germline V gene has CDR1 MNHEY and CDR2 SVGAGI. CDR3 length: 14 residues. The CDR3 sequence: CASSYWGPSGGYTF. The CDR3 DNA follows: TGTGCCAGCAGTTACTGGGGGCCTTCCGGGGGCTACACCTTC.

V is TRBV4-3 and J is TRBJ2-1; 8 nucleotides agree with TRBD2. The junction had 13 bases not matched to a gene; V was cut back by 1 base and J by 8 bases. Per germline, CDR1 LGHNA and CDR2 YSLEER. The CDR3 is 17 residues long. The CDR3 DNA reads as TGCGCCAGCAGCCAAGTTCGGACGGGAGGGCCCTTATATGAGCAGTTCTTC. Protein sequence: CASSQVRTGGPLYEQFF.

V is TRBV6-5 and J is TRBJ2-7; TRBD2 matches at 11 bases. The V segment lost 5 bases and the J segment 1 base; nucleotides outside the gene matches: 4. This CDR3 contains 15 residues. CDR1 is MNHEY and CDR2 is SVGAGI in the germline V gene. CDR3 region: CASSPTSGRSYEQYF. The CDR3 bases are TGTGCCAGCAGTCCTACTAGCGGGAGATCCTACGAGCAGTACTTC.

CDR3 nucleotides: TGTGCCAGCAGCCCCCGACAGGGGGTAAACGAGCAGTACTTC. It specifies CASSPRQGVNEQYF. V and J are TRBV9 and TRBJ2-7, with 9 bases fitting TRBD1. Germline V lookup: CDR1 SGDLS, CDR2 YYNGEE. This CDR3 spans 14 amino acids. Trimming took 4 bases from V and 5 from J; bases not matched to a gene: 7.

This clone is a singleton in its sample. The chain is built from TRBV30 and TRBJ2-1; D is possibly TRBD2 (8 bases). The CDR3 sequence is 14 residues long. CDR1 and CDR2 (germline): GTSNPN, SVGIG (reference sequence). Between the trimmed V and J ends, which lost 3 bases and 7 bases, there was a span of 16 bases. CDR3 residues: CAWSVAGQLNEQFF. The CDR3 DNA reads TGTGCCTGGAGCGTAGCGGGACAGCTAAATGAGCAGTTCTTC.

This chain links TRBV20-1 with TRBJ2-5; no clear D. V shed 5 bases and J shed 5 bases, with 9 bases lying between them. Germline CDR1 reads DFQATT; CDR2 reads SNEGSKA (reference sequence). The CDR3 is 11 residues long. Here the CDR3 reads CSAAAMETQYF. The CDR3 DNA follows: TGCAGTGCTGCGGCGATGGAGACCCAGTACTTC.

V usage is TRBV5-6 and J usage is TRBJ2-5, with 10 bases fitting TRBD1. The trim removed 4 bases at V and 2 bases at J, leaving 5 bases unmatched. Germline V gene lookup returns CDR1 SGHDT and CDR2 YYEEEE. The CDR3 runs to 15 residues. The CDR3 bases are TGTGCCAGCAGCCCCTCGGGACAGGGGCAAGAGACCCAGTACTTC. Its protein product is CASSPSGQGQETQYF.

The chain carries TRBV28 and TRBJ1-2, with a tentative D call TRBD1 (6 bases). CDR3 length equals 13 residues. The germline CDR1 and CDR2 sequences are MDHEN and SYDVKM. V lost 6 bases to trimming and J lost 6 bases, with 14 bases between them. CDR3 DNA: TGTGCCAGCAGCTCAAACAGGGACCATGGCTACACCTTC. Translated: CASSSNRDHGYTF.

This clone was picked up a small number of times. The chain employs TRBV18 and TRBJ2-7, with D hard to call. The CDR3 totals 16 residues. Germline CDR1 KGHSH, CDR2 LQKENI. The V end lost 4 bases, the J end lost 3 bases, and 19 bases lay between the germline ends. The CDR3 nucleotides read TGTGCCAGCTCACGTCCAGCGCAGTTTGGAAACTACGAGCAGTACTTC. It specifies CASSRPAQFGNYEQYF.